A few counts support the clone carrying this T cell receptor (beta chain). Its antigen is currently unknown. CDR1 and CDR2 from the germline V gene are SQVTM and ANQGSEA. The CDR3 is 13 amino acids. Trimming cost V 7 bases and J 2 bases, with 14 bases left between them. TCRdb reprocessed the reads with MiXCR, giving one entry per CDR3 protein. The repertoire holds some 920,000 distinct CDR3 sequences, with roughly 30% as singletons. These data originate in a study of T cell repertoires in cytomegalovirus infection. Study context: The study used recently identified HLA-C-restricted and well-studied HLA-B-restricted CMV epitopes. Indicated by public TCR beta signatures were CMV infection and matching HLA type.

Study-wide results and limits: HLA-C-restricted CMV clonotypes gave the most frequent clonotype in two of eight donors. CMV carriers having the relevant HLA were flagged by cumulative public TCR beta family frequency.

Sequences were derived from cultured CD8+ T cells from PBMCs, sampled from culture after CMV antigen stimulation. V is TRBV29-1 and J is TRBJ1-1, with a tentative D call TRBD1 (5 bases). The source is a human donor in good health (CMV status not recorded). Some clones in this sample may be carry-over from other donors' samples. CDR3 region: CSALGGSNTEAFF. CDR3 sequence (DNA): TGCAGCGCCCTGGGGGGGTCCAACACTGAAGCTTTCTTT.